The clone carrying this TCR beta chain was seen a few times. Its antigen is not identified. Assay used: immunoSEQ multiplex PCR; TCRdb lists only in-frame clones, some missing. The data hold about 64,000 clones, with around 80% observed a single time. The data are from a study of OX40 agonist ivuxolimab in advanced cancers. Study at large: It was ivuxolimab, an agonistic anti-OX40 (CD134) antibody, that patients were treated with. Recorded diagnoses for dose-escalation patients were hepatocellular carcinoma, melanoma, renal cell or head and neck cancer.

Systemic immunosuppression or autoimmune disease history was grounds to exclude patients. Germline V gene sequence: CDR1 SEHNR, CDR2 FQNEAQ (reference sequence). V lost 3 bases, J lost 8 bases, and 13 bases lay in between. The CDR3 loop spans 13 amino acids. Points from the study as a whole: Dose levels from 0.1 to 3.0 mg/kg saw CD4+ and CD8+ blood T cells expand clonally by week 6.

The sample was CD4+ or CD8+ T cells sorted from blood, taken in a trial of the OX40 agonist ivuxolimab. The chain couples TRBV7-9 to TRBJ1-1, with a tentative D call TRBD1 (5 bases). This clonotype originated in an adult with an advanced solid tumor such as melanoma, head and neck, liver or kidney cancer. This CDR3 is CASSFQVGDEAFF. The CDR3 DNA reads as TGTGCCAGCAGCTTTCAAGTGGGGGACGAAGCTTTCTTT. Full variable domain (remainder filled in from reference TRBV7-9 and TRBJ1-1): DTGVSQNPRHKITKRGQNVTFRCDPISEHNRLYWYRQTLGQGPEFLTYFQNEAQLEKSRLLSDRFSAERPKGSFSTLEIQRTEQGDSAMYLCASSFQVGDEAFFGQGTRLTVV.